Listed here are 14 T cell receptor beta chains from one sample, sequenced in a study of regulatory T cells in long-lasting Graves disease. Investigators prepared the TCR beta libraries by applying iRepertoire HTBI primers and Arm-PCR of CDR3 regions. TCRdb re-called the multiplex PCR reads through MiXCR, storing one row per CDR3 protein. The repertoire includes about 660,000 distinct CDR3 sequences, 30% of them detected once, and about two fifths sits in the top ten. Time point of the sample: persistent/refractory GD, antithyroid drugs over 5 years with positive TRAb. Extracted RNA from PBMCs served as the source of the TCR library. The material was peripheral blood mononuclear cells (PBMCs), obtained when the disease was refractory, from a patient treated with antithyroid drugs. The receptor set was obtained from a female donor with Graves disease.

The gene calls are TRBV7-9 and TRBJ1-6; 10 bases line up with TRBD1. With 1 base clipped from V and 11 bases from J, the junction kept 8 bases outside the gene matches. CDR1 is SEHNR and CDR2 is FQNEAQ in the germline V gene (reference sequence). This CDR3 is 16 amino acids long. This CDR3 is CASSLVLTGGDPPLHF. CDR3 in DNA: TGTGCCAGCAGCTTAGTACTGACAGGGGGCGACCCACCCCTCCACTTT.

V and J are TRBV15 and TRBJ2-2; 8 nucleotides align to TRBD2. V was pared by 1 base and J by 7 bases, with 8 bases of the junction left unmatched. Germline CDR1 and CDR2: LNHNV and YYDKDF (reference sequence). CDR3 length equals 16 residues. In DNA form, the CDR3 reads TGTGCCACCAGCAGAGTCCAGCGGGAGATCGGCGGGGAGCTGTTTTTT. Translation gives CATSRVQREIGGELFF. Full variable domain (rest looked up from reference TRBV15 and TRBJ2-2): DAMVIQNPRYQVTQFGKPVTLSCSQTLNHNVMYWYQQKSSQAPKLLFHYYDKDFNNEADTPDNFQSRRPNTSFCFLDIRSPGLGDTAMYLCATSRVQREIGGELFFGEGSRLTVL.

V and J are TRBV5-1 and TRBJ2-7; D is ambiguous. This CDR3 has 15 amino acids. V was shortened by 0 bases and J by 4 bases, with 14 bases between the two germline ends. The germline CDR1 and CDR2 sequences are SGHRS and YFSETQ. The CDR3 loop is CASSLDSQRLYEQYF. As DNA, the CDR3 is TGCGCCAGCAGCTTGGACTCCCAACGCCTTTACGAGCAGTACTTC.

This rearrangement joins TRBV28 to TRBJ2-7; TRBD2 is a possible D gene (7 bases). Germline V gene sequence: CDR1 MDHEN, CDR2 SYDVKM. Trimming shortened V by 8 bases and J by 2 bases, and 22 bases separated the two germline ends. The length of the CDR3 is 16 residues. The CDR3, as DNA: TGTGCCAGCCACCATAGTGGGGGGGCGCGCGCCTACGAGCAGTACTTC. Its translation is CASHHSGGARAYEQYF.

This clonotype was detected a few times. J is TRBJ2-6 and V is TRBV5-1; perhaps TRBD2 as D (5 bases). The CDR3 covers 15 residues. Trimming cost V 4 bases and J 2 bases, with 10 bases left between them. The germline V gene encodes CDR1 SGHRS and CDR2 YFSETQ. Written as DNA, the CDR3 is TGCGCCAGCAGCGACTATCGGGCTGGGGCCAACGTCCTGACTTTC. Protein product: CASSDYRAGANVLTF.

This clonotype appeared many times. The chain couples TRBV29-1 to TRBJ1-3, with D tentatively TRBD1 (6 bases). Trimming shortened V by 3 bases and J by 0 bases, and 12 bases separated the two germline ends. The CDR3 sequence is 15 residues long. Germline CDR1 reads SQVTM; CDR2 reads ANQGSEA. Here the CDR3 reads CSVDLGQNSGNTIYF. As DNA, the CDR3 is TGCAGCGTTGACCTGGGACAAAACTCTGGAAACACCATATATTTT.

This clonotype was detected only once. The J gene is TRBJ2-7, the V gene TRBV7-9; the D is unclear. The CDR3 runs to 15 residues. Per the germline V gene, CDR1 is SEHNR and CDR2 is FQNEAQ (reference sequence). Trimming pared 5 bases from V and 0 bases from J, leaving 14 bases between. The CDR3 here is CASSARILSSYEQYF. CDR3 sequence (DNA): TGTGCCAGCAGCGCCAGGATATTGAGCTCCTACGAGCAGTACTTC.

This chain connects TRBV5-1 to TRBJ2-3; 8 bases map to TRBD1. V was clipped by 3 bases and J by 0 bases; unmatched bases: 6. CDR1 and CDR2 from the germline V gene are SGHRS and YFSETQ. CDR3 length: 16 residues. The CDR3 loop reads CASSYGQGTSTDTQYF. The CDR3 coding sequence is TGCGCCAGCAGCTACGGACAGGGCACTAGCACAGATACGCAGTATTTT.

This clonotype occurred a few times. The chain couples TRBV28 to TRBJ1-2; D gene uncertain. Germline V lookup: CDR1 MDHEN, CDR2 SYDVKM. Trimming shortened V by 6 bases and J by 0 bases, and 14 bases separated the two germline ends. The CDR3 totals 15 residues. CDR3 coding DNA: TGTGCCAGCAGCCGAGCCAGGAAAGCTAACTATGGCTACACCTTC. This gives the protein CASSRARKANYGYTF.

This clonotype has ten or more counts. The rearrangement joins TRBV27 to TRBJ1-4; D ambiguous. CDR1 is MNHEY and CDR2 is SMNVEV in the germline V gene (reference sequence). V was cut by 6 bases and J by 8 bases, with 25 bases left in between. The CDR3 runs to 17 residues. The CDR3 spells CASRMLGPSSVREKLFF. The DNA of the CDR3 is TGTGCCAGCAGAATGCTAGGACCGTCGAGCGTTCGGGAAAAACTGTTTTTT.

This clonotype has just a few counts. CDR3 loop: CASSDHSNQPQHF. Written as DNA, the CDR3 is TGTGCCAGCAGTGATCATAGCAATCAGCCCCAGCATTTT. The rearrangement links TRBV6-1 to TRBJ1-5; no firm D call. This CDR3 has 13 amino acids. V was clipped by 3 bases and J by 0 bases, with 3 bases between them. Germline CDR1 is MNHNS and CDR2 is SASEGT.

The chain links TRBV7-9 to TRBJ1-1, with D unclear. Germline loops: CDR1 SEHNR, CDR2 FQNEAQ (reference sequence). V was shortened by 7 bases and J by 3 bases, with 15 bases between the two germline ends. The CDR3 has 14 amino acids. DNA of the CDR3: TGTGCCAGCACCCTTTCGGGTAGGGACACTGAAGCTTTCTTT. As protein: CASTLSGRDTEAFF. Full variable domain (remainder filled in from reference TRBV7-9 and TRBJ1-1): DTGVSQNPRHKITKRGQNVTFRCDPISEHNRLYWYRQTLGQGPEFLTYFQNEAQLEKSRLLSDRFSAERPKGSFSTLEIQRTEQGDSAMYLCASTLSGRDTEAFFGQGTRLTVV.

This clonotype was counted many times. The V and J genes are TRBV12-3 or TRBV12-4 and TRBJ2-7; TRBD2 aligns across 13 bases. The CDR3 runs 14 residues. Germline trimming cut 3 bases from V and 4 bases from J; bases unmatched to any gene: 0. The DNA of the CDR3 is TGTGCCAGCAGTTTGACTAGCGGGAGGTACGAGCAGTACTTC. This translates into CASSLTSGRYEQYF.

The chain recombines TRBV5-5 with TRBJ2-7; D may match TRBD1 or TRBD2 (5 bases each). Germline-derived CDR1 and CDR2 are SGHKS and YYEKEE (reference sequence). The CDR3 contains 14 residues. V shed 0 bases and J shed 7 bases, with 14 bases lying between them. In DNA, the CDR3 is TGTGCCAGCAGCTTGGATGCCGGGACGGGGGAGCAGTACTTC. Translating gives CASSLDAGTGEQYF.